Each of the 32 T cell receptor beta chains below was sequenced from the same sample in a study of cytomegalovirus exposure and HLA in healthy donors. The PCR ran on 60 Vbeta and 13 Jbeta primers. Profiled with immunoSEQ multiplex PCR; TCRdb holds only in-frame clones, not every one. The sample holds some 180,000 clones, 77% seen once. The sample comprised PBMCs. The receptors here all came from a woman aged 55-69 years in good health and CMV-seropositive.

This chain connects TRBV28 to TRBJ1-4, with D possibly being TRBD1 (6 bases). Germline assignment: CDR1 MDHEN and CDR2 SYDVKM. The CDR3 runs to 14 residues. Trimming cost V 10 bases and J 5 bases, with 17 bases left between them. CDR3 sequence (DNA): TGTGCCACTATACCCGGGACACAAAATGAAAAACTGTTTTTT. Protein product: CATIPGTQNEKLFF.

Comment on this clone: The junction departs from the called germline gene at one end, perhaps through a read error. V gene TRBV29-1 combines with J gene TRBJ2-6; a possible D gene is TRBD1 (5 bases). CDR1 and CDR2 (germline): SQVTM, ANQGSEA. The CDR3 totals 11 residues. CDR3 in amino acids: CSVVGANGLTF. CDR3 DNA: TGCAGCGTTGTTGGGGCCAACGGCCTGACTTTC.

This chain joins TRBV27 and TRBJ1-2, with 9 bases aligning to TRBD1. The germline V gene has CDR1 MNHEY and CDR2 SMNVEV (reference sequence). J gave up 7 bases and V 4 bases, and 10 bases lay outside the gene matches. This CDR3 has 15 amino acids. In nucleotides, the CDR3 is TGTGCCAGCAGTTCCGTCCCGGGACAGGGAGTTGGCTACACCTTC. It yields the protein CASSSVPGQGVGYTF.

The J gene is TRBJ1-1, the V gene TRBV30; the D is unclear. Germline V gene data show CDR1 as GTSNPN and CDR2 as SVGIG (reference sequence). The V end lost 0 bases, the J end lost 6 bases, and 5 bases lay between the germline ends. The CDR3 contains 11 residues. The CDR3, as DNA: TGTGCCTGGAGTGTAAGCGCTGAAGCTTTCTTT. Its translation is CAWSVSAEAFF.

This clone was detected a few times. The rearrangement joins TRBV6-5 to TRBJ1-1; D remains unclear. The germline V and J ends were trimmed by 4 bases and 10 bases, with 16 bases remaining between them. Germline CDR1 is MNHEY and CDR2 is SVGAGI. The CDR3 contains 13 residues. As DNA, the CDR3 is TGTGCCAGCAGTTCTACCCTCCCATCAGGAGCTTTCTTT. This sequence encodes CASSSTLPSGAFF.

The CDR3, as DNA: TGTGCCAGCAGGCGATCTCGGGTCCGCACTGAAGCTTTCTTT. Translating gives CASRRSRVRTEAFF. V is TRBV28 and J is TRBJ1-1; D unclear. CDR3 length: 14 amino acids. Trimming stripped 6 bases from V and 4 bases from J, with 15 bases between. Germline V CDR1 and CDR2: MDHEN, SYDVKM.

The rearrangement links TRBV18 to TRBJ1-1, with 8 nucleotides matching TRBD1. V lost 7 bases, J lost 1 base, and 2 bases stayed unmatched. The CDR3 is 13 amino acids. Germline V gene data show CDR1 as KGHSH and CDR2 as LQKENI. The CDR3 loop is CASFTGGNTEAFF. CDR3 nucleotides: TGTGCCAGCTTCACAGGGGGGAACACTGAAGCTTTCTTT.

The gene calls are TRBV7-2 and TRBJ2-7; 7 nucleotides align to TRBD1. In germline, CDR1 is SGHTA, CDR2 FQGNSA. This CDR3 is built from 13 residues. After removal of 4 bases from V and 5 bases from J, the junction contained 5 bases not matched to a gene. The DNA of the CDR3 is TGTGCCAGCAGCTACCGGACAGGACACGAGCAGTACTTC. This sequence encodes CASSYRTGHEQYF.

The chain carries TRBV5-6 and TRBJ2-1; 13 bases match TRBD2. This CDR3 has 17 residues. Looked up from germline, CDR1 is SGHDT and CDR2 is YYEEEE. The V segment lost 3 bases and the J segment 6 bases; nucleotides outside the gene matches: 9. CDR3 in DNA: TGTGCCAGCAGCTCCCTACCCGGGACTAGCGGGGTCAATGAGCAGTTCTTC. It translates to CASSSLPGTSGVNEQFF.

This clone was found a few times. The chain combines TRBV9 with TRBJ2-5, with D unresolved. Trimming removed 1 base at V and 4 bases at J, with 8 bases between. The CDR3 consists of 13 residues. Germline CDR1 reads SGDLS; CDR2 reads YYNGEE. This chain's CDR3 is CASSVSWRETQYF. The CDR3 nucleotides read TGTGCCAGCAGCGTAAGCTGGAGAGAGACCCAGTACTTC.

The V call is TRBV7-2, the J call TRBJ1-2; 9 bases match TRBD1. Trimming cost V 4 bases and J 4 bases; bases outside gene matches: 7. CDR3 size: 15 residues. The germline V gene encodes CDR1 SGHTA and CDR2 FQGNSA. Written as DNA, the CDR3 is TGTGCCAGCAGCTGGGGACAGGGCTTAGGCTATGGCTACACCTTC. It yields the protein CASSWGQGLGYGYTF.

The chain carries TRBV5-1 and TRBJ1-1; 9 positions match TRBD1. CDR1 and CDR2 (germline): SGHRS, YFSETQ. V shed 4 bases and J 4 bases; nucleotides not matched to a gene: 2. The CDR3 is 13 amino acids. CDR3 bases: TGCGCCAGCAGCGCGACAGGGGGCACTGAAGCTTTCTTT. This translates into CASSATGGTEAFF.

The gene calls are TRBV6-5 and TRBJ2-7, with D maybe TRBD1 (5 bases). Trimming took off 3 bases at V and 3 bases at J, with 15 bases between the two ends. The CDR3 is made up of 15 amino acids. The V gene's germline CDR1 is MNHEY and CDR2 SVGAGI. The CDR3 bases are TGTGCCAGCAGTTATTCAGGCGGAGACAGCTACGAGCAGTACTTC. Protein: CASSYSGGDSYEQYF.

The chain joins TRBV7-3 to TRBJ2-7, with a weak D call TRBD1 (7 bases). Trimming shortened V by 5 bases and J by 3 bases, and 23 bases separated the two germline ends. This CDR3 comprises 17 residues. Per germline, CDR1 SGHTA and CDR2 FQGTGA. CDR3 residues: CASSPTGVAGSGYEQYF. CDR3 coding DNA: TGTGCCAGCAGCCCTACAGGGGTTGCCGGGAGTGGCTACGAGCAGTACTTC.

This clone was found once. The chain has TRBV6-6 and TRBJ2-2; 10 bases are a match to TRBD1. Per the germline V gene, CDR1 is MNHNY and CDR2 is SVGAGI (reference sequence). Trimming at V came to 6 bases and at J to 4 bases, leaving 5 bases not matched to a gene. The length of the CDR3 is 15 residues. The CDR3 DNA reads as TGTGCCAGCAGGTCCGGGACAGGGGCCACCGGGGAGCTGTTTTTT. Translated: CASRSGTGATGELFF.

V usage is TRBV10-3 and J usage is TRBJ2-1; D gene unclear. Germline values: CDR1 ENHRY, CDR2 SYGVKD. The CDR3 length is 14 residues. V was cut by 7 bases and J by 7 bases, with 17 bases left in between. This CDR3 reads CAITTAPPGNEQFF. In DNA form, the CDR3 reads TGTGCCATCACCACTGCTCCCCCCGGGAATGAGCAGTTCTTC.

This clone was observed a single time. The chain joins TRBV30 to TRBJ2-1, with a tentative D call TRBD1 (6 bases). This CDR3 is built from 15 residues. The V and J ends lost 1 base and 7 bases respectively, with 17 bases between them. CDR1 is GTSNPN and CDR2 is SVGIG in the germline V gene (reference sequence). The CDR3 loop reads CAWSGGQSIRNEQFF. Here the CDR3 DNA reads TGTGCCTGGAGTGGCGGACAGTCCATTCGGAATGAGCAGTTCTTC. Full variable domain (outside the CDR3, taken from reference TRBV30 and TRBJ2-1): SQTIHQWPATLVQPVGSPLSLECTVEGTSNPNLYWYRQAAGRGLQLLFYSVGIGQISSEVPQNLSASRPQDRQFILSSKKLLLSDSGFYLCAWSGGQSIRNEQFFGPGTRLTVL.

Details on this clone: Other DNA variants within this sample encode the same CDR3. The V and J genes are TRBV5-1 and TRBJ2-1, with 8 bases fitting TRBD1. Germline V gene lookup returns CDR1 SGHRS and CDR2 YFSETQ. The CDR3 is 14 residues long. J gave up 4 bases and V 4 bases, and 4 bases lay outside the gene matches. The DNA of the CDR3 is TGCGCCAGCAGCCCAGGACAGGGATACAATGAGCAGTTCTTC. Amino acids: CASSPGQGYNEQFF.

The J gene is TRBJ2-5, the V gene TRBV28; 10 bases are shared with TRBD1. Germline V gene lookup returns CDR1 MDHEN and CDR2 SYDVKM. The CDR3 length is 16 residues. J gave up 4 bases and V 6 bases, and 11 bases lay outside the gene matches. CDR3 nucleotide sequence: TGTGCCAGCAGACATCGAACCGGGACAGGGGTAGAGACCCAGTACTTC. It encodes CASRHRTGTGVETQYF. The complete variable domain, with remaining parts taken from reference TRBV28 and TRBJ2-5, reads DVKVTQSSRYLVKRTGEKVFLECVQDMDHENMFWYRQDPGLGLRLIYFSYDVKMKEKGDIPEGYSVSREKKERFSLILESASTNQTSMYLCASRHRTGTGVETQYFGPGTRLLVL.

CDR3 DNA: TGTGCCACCCAAGAGGGTACGGGTGAAGCTTTCTTT. It codes for CATQEGTGEAFF. The V and J genes are TRBV2 and TRBJ1-1; D ambiguous. This CDR3 spans 12 amino acids. Trimming took off 10 bases at V and 7 bases at J, with 16 bases between the two ends. Germline-derived CDR1 and CDR2 are SNHLY and FYNNEI.

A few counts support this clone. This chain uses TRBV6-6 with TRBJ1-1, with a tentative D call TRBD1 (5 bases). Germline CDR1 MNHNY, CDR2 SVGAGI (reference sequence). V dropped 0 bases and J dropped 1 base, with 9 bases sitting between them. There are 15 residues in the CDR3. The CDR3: CASSYSPDTNTEAFF. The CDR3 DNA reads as TGTGCCAGCAGTTACTCCCCGGACACGAACACTGAAGCTTTCTTT.

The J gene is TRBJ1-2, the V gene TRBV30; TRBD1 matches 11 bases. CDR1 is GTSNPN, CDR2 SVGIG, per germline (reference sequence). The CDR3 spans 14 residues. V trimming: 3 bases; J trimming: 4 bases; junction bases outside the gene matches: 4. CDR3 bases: TGTGCCTGGAGGAGGACAGGGGGCGCCTATGGCTACACCTTC. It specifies CAWRRTGGAYGYTF.

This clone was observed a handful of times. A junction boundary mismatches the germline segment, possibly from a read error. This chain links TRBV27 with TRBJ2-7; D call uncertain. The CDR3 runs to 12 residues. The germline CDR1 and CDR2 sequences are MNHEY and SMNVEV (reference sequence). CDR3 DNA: TGTGCCAGCAGTTTTCGCGGTCACGAGCAGTCCTTC. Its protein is CASSFRGHEQSF.

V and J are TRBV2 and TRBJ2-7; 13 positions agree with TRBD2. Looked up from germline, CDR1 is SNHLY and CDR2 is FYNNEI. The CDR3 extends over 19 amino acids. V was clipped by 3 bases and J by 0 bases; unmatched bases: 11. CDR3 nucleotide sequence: TGTGCCAGCAGTGACATGGGACTAGCGGGGAGACGCCTCTCCTACGAGCAGTACTTC. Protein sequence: CASSDMGLAGRRLSYEQYF.

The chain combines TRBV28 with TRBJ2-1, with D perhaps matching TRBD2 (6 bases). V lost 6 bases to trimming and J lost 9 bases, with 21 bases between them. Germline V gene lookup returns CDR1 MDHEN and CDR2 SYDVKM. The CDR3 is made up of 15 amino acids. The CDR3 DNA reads TGTGCCAGCAGCGGTGGCGGGATTAAAAGGGGTGAGCAGTTCTTC. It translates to CASSGGGIKRGEQFF. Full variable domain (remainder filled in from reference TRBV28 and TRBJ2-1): DVKVTQSSRYLVKRTGEKVFLECVQDMDHENMFWYRQDPGLGLRLIYFSYDVKMKEKGDIPEGYSVSREKKERFSLILESASTNQTSMYLCASSGGGIKRGEQFFGPGTRLTVL.

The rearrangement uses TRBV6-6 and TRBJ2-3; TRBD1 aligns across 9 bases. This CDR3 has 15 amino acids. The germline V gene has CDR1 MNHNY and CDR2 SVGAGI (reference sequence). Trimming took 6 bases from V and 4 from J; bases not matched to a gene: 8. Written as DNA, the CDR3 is TGTGCCAGCAGACAGGGACAGGGCGGCCCAGATACGCAGTATTTT. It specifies CASRQGQGGPDTQYF.

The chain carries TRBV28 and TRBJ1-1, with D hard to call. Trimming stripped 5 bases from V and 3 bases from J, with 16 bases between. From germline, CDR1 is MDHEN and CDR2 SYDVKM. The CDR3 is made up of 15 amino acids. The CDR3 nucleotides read TGTGCCAGCAGTCGAGGAGGGCTCGCGGACACTGAAGCTTTCTTT. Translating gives CASSRGGLADTEAFF.

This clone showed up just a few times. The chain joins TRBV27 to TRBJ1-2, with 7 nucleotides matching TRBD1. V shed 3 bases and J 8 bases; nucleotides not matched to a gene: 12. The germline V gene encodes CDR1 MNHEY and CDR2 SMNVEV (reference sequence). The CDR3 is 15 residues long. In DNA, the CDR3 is TGTGCCAGCAGTTTGTCCCCTTACCGCAGGGGGGGCTACACCTTC. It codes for CASSLSPYRRGGYTF.

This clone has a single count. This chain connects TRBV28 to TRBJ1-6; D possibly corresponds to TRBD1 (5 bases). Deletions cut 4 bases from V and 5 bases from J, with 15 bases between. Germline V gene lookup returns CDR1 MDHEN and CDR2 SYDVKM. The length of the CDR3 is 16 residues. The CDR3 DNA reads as TGTGCCAGCAGTTCCATTCAGGGTAGAAATAATTCACCCCTCCACTTT. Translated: CASSSIQGRNNSPLHF.

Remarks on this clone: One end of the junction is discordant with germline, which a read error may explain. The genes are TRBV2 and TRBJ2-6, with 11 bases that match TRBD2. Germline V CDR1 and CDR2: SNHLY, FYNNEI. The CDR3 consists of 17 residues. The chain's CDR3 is CASSRLAGPSGANGLTF. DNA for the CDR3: TGTGCCAGCAGCCGACTAGCGGGACCCTCTGGGGCCAACGGCCTGACTTTC. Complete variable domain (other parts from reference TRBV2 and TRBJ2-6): EPEVTQTPSHQVTQMGQEVILRCVPISNHLYFYWYRQILGQKVEFLVSFYNNEISEKSEIFDDQFSVERPDGSNFTLKIRSTKLEDSAMYFCASSRLAGPSGANGLTFGAGSRLTVL.

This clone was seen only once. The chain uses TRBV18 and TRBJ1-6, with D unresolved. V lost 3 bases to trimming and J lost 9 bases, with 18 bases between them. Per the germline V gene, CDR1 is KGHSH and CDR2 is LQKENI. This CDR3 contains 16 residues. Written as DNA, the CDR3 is TGTGCCAGCTCACCGGAGGGTAGGGAAGAGAGTTCACCCCTCCACTTT. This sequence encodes CASSPEGREESSPLHF.

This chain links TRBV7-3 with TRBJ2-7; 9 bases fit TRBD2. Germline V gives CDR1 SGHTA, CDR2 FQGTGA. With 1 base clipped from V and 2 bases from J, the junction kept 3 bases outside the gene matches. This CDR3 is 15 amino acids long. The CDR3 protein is CASSLNSGGAYEQYF. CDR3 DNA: TGTGCCAGCAGCTTAAATAGCGGGGGAGCCTACGAGCAGTACTTC.